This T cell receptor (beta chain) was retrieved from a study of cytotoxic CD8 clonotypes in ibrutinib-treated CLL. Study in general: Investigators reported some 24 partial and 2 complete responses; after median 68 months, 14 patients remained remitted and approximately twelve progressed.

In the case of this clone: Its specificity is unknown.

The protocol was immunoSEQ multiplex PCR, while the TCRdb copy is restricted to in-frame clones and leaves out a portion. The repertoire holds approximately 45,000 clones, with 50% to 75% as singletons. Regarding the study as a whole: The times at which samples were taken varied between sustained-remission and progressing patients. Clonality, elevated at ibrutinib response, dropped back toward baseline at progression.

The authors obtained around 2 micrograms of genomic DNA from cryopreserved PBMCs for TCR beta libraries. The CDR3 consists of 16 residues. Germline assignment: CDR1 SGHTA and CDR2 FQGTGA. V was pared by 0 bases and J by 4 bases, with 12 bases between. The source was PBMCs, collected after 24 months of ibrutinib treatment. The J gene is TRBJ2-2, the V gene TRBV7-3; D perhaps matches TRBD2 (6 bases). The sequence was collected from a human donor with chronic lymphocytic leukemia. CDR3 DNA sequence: TGTGCCAGCAGCTTAACTGGAGCGGGCTCCACCGGGGAGCTGTTTTTT. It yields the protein CASSLTGAGSTGELFF.